A single sample gave rise to the 16 T cell receptor beta chains below, sequenced in a study of T cell responses to AZD1222 COVID-19 vaccine. The data were produced by immunoSEQ multiplex PCR, yet TCRdb's version contains in-frame clones alone and is incomplete. The table records some 90,000 clones, more than 75% of them present only once. Sequenced here: peripheral blood, sampled on day 0 of MenACWY control vaccination. These TCRs come from an adult in good health.

The chain employs TRBV5-8 and TRBJ1-2, with D possibly being TRBD1 (5 bases). Per germline, CDR1 SGHTS and CDR2 YDEGEE. This CDR3 has 13 residues. Trimming shortened V by 3 bases and J by 7 bases, and 13 bases separated the two germline ends. The CDR3 DNA is TGTGCCAGCAGCTCTTCTGGGGGAGGTGGCTACACCTTC. It translates to CASSSSGGGGYTF.

This clone was seen once. The chain couples TRBV7-2 to TRBJ1-5; 10 bases fit TRBD1. Unmatched junction bases numbered 6, after V lost 4 bases and J lost 6 bases. Germline CDR1 is SGHTA and CDR2 is FQGNSA. This CDR3 has 15 residues. The CDR3 coding sequence is TGTGCCAGCAGCTGGGGACAGGGGCTCGTTCAGCCCCAGCATTTT. This encodes CASSWGQGLVQPQHF.

The chain uses TRBV5-1 and TRBJ1-6; no clear D gene. The V end was cut by 4 bases, the J end by 4 bases, with 15 bases between. The CDR3 contains 16 residues. The germline CDR1 and CDR2 sequences are SGHRS and YFSETQ. The CDR3 sequence is CASSPAGASYNSPLHF. DNA of the CDR3: TGCGCCAGCAGCCCCGCGGGTGCATCATATAATTCACCCCTCCACTTT. Based on the CDR3 plus reference TRBV5-1 and TRBJ1-6, the full variable domain is KAGVTQTPRYLIKTRGQQVTLSCSPISGHRSVSWYQQTPGQGLQFLFEYFSETQRNKGNFPGRFSGRQFSNSRSEMNVSTLELGDSALYLCASSPAGASYNSPLHFGNGTRLTVT.

J is TRBJ2-7 and V is TRBV28; 10 bases fit TRBD2. Losses at the gene ends were 1 base for V and 4 bases for J; bases not matched to a gene: 10. This CDR3 region has 17 residues. CDR1 and CDR2 from the germline V gene are MDHEN and SYDVKM. The CDR3 here is CASSLSRGGTSVYEQYF. CDR3 DNA sequence: TGTGCCAGCAGTTTATCTCGGGGAGGGACTAGCGTTTACGAGCAGTACTTC.

The rearrangement joins TRBV7-9 to TRBJ2-5; 8 bases fit TRBD1. The ends lost 5 bases at V and 5 bases at J; junction bases unmatched: 10. The CDR3 covers 15 residues. Germline values: CDR1 SEHNR, CDR2 FQNEAQ (reference sequence). The CDR3 DNA reads as TGTGCCAGCAGCCCACCCCAGGGGGCTTGGGAGACCCAGTACTTC. It codes for CASSPPQGAWETQYF.

This clone has just one count. V and J are TRBV5-1 and TRBJ2-2; 8 bases line up with TRBD2. CDR1 and CDR2 from the germline V gene are SGHRS and YFSETQ. The length of the CDR3 is 17 residues. Losses at the gene ends were 0 bases for V and 4 bases for J; bases not matched to a gene: 8. The CDR3 DNA reads as TGCGCCAGCAGCTTGGCGACTCGGGGGGGACGCACCGGGGAGCTGTTTTTT. It codes for CASSLATRGGRTGELFF. Drawing the rest from reference TRBV5-1 and TRBJ2-2, the complete variable domain is KAGVTQTPRYLIKTRGQQVTLSCSPISGHRSVSWYQQTPGQGLQFLFEYFSETQRNKGNFPGRFSGRQFSNSRSEMNVSTLELGDSALYLCASSLATRGGRTGELFFGEGSRLTVL.

The rearrangement uses TRBV5-1 and TRBJ2-7; a possible D gene is TRBD2 (6 bases). V lost 4 bases and J 5 bases, leaving 16 bases between the germline ends. In germline, CDR1 is SGHRS, CDR2 YFSETQ. The CDR3 is made up of 14 amino acids. The CDR3 loop is CASSGGFRVNEQYF. The CDR3 bases are TGCGCCAGCAGCGGAGGGTTCCGGGTCAACGAGCAGTACTTC. The whole variable domain, filled in from reference TRBV5-1 and TRBJ2-7, reads KAGVTQTPRYLIKTRGQQVTLSCSPISGHRSVSWYQQTPGQGLQFLFEYFSETQRNKGNFPGRFSGRQFSNSRSEMNVSTLELGDSALYLCASSGGFRVNEQYFGPGTRLTVT.

In regard to this clone: Other nucleotide sequences from this sample produce the same CDR3. This rearrangement joins TRBV12-3 or TRBV12-4 to TRBJ1-2, with TRBD1 as a possible D gene (5 bases). With 5 bases removed from V and 2 bases from J, the gap between germline ends came to 9 bases. This CDR3 has 13 amino acids. In DNA, the CDR3 is TGTGCCAGCAGTCGAGGGACCAACTATGGCTACACCTTC. It codes for CASSRGTNYGYTF.

The rearrangement joins TRBV5-5 to TRBJ2-7; D remains ambiguous. V dropped 4 bases and J dropped 1 base, with 12 bases sitting between them. Germline loops: CDR1 SGHKS, CDR2 YYEKEE (reference sequence). The CDR3 has 14 amino acids. The CDR3 loop reads CASSEAYPSYEQYF. CDR3 bases: TGTGCCAGCAGCGAGGCCTACCCGTCCTACGAGCAGTACTTC.

The chain combines TRBV5-1 with TRBJ2-7; 8 bases are a match to TRBD2. The CDR3 has 17 amino acids. V lost 0 bases to trimming and J lost 2 bases; unmatched junction nucleotides: 10. Per germline, CDR1 SGHRS and CDR2 YFSETQ. The DNA of the CDR3 is TGCGCCAGCAGCTTGGCCTCGGGGGCGGGAGGAGCCTACGAGCAGTACTTC. It codes for CASSLASGAGGAYEQYF.

The chain recombines TRBV5-1 with TRBJ2-1, with no clear D. The V end lost 4 bases, the J end lost 10 bases, and 9 bases lay between the germline ends. The CDR3 is made up of 11 amino acids. Per the germline V gene, CDR1 is SGHRS and CDR2 is YFSETQ. The CDR3 bases are TGCGCCAGCAGCCGCTTACGAGAGCAGTTCTTC. It translates to CASSRLREQFF. Using reference TRBV5-1 and TRBJ2-1 for the parts outside the CDR3, the full variable domain is KAGVTQTPRYLIKTRGQQVTLSCSPISGHRSVSWYQQTPGQGLQFLFEYFSETQRNKGNFPGRFSGRQFSNSRSEMNVSTLELGDSALYLCASSRLREQFFGPGTRLTVL.

This chain links TRBV7-2 with TRBJ1-3, with D perhaps matching TRBD1 (5 bases). The CDR3 totals 15 residues. V lost 1 base, J lost 4 bases, and 11 bases lay in between. CDR1 is SGHTA and CDR2 is FQGNSA in the germline V gene. CDR3 amino acids: CASSLGQSAGNTIYF. Here the CDR3 DNA reads TGTGCCAGCAGCTTAGGACAGTCAGCCGGAAACACCATATATTTT.

The chain is built from TRBV13 and TRBJ2-7; TRBD2 might be the D (6 bases). Germline V gene sequence: CDR1 PRHDT, CDR2 FYEKMQ (reference sequence). V lost 5 bases and J lost 3, with 17 bases in between. This CDR3 region has 15 residues. DNA for the CDR3: TGTGCCAGCAGCCCTCGTTTAGGGGACTTCTACGAGCAGTACTTC. Its protein is CASSPRLGDFYEQYF.

The chain couples TRBV5-1 to TRBJ1-2; TRBD1 matches at 10 bases. This CDR3 is 16 amino acids long. Per germline, CDR1 SGHRS and CDR2 YFSETQ. Trimming at V came to 0 bases and at J to 3 bases, leaving 5 bases not matched to a gene. The CDR3 protein is CASSLVSDRGDYGYTF. The CDR3 region has the DNA TGCGCCAGCAGCTTGGTTTCGGACAGGGGGGACTATGGCTACACCTTC.

The chain joins TRBV29-1 to TRBJ1-1, with D perhaps TRBD1 (5 bases). The CDR3 is 16 residues long. V lost 7 bases, J lost 5 bases, and 26 bases lay in between. Germline V gives CDR1 SQVTM, CDR2 ANQGSEA. The CDR3 reads CSASEQSGRPGTEAFF. The DNA of the CDR3 is TGCAGCGCGTCCGAACAGTCGGGACGCCCGGGGACTGAAGCTTTCTTT.

The V gene is TRBV19, the J gene TRBJ2-3, with TRBD2 matching 7 bases. From germline, CDR1 is LNHDA and CDR2 SQIVND (reference sequence). This CDR3 is built from 16 residues. V dropped 4 bases and J dropped 3; count of bases not matched to a gene: 10. CDR3 sequence reads: CASSSAGGIWTDTQYF. In nucleotides, the CDR3 is TGTGCCAGTAGTAGTGCCGGGGGGATTTGGACAGATACGCAGTATTTT.